These T cell receptor beta chains were read from a single sample in a study of T-cell memory formation after mild COVID-19. One entry per CDR3 protein results from TCRdb running MiXCR on the 5' RACE reads. The table has about 400,000 distinct CDR3 sequences, 20% to 25% seen once; the top ten hold around 14%. The sample comprised PBMCs or a T cell subset sorted from them (not recorded which). The receptors were gathered from an adult woman who had mild COVID-19 (a few samples of this study predate the infection). Cell type and time point are not known. CDR3s include the opening cysteine and the closing phenylalanine or tryptophan. A D gene is named only where the DNA matches it firmly. The size field is filled for only some rows; it gives once, few, many or a size class.

V	size	J	D	CDR3	DNA
TRBV6-5	-	TRBJ1-1	TRBD1	CASVSQGADTEAFF	TGTGCCAGCGTCTCCCAGGGGGCGGACACTGAAGCTTTCTTT
TRBV7-9	-	TRBJ2-7	-	CASSLGAGTDEQYF	TGTGCCAGCAGCTTAGGGGCAGGGACGGACGAGCAGTACTTC
TRBV9	few	TRBJ2-7	TRBD2	CASSPSGLAGGRDEQYF	TGTGCCAGCAGCCCCTCGGGACTAGCGGGGGGAAGGGACGAGCAGTACTTC
TRBV3-1	-	TRBJ2-7	-	CASSQGGGGEQYF	TGTGCCAGCAGCCAAGGGGGAGGCGGCGAGCAGTACTTC
TRBV20-1	-	TRBJ1-2	-	CSAREAGPSGYTF	TGCAGTGCTAGAGAGGCAGGGCCCTCTGGCTACACCTTC
TRBV4-1	few	TRBJ2-1	TRBD1	CASSQQGEYNEQFF	TGCGCCAGCAGCCAACAGGGGGAATACAATGAGCAGTTCTTC
TRBV4-3	-	TRBJ2-5	-	CASSQGSVGGASTQYF	TGCGCCAGCAGCCAAGGGAGCGTGGGGGGAGCTTCGACCCAGTACTTC
TRBV12-3/TRBV12-4	few	TRBJ2-3	-	CASSGGGGTDTQYF	TGTGCCAGCAGTGGAGGGGGGGGCACAGATACGCAGTATTTT
TRBV27	-	TRBJ2-3	TRBD2	CASSRTYNQREHDTQYF	TGTGCCAGCAGTCGAACCTACAATCAGCGGGAGCACGATACGCAGTATTTT
TRBV12-3/TRBV12-4	-	TRBJ1-4	-	CASTAGGLTNEKLFF	TGTGCCAGCACCGCGGGAGGGTTGACTAATGAAAAACTGTTTTTT
TRBV28	-	TRBJ2-1	TRBD2	CASSNSGTLGNEQFF	TGTGCCAGCAGCAATAGCGGGACCCTTGGAAATGAGCAGTTCTTC
TRBV6-2/TRBV6-3	-	TRBJ2-7	TRBD2	CASSSSGLTYEQYF	TGTGCCAGCAGTTCTAGCGGCTTGACCTACGAGCAGTACTTC
TRBV6-5	-	TRBJ2-1	-	CASGVTIWNEQFF	TGTGCCAGCGGAGTGACTATTTGGAATGAGCAGTTCTTC
TRBV24-1	-	TRBJ2-2	-	CATSDSRNTGELFF	TGTGCCACCAGTGATTCTCGGAACACCGGGGAGCTGTTTTTT
TRBV7-6	-	TRBJ2-3	-	CASSLNQGLTDTQYF	TGTGCCAGCAGCTTAAACCAGGGACTCACAGATACGCAGTATTTT
TRBV16	-	TRBJ1-5	-	CASSQSGQGDNQPQHF	TGTGCCAGCAGCCAATCGGGGCAGGGAGACAATCAGCCCCAGCATTTT
TRBV7-6	-	TRBJ2-3	-	CASSLSAGITDTQYF	TGTGCCAGCAGCTTATCGGCAGGGATCACAGATACGCAGTATTTT
TRBV7-9	-	TRBJ2-2	TRBD1	CASRTVGAGGVSGELFF	TGTGCCAGCAGAACTGTTGGGGCAGGGGGCGTTTCCGGGGAGCTGTTTTTT
TRBV7-9	-	TRBJ2-5	-	CASSGKAGWQETQYF	TGTGCCAGCAGCGGCAAGGCGGGATGGCAAGAGACCCAGTACTTC
TRBV6-2/TRBV6-3	few	TRBJ2-1	-	CASSYSSGYNEQFF	TGTGCCAGCAGTTACAGTAGTGGGTACAATGAGCAGTTCTTC
TRBV7-2	few	TRBJ2-1	TRBD2	CASSLVAGVKSNEQFF	TGTGCCAGCAGCTTAGTCGCGGGAGTAAAATCCAATGAGCAGTTCTTC
TRBV12-3/TRBV12-4	-	TRBJ2-4	-	CASSLRQSGIQYF	TGTGCCAGCAGCCTTCGACAGTCGGGCATTCAGTACTTC
TRBV2	few	TRBJ2-7	-	CASSEASGRIEQYF	TGTGCCAGCAGTGAAGCCTCCGGGCGTATCGAGCAGTACTTC
TRBV6-2/TRBV6-3	few	TRBJ2-2	-	CASRNSANTGELFF	TGTGCCAGCAGAAATAGCGCGAACACCGGGGAGCTGTTTTTT
TRBV20-1	few	TRBJ1-5	-	CSASPRIEARNQPQHF	TGCAGTGCTAGCCCCCGTATTGAGGCACGCAATCAGCCCCAGCATTTT
TRBV27	-	TRBJ2-3	-	CASSLAISGTDTQYF	TGTGCCAGCAGTTTGGCGATCTCCGGCACAGATACGCAGTATTTT
TRBV5-1	-	TRBJ2-3	-	CASSLHWGRGSTDTQYF	TGCGCCAGCAGCTTGCATTGGGGGCGGGGGAGCACAGATACGCAGTATTTT
TRBV7-6	-	TRBJ1-6	-	CASRQRQVNSPLHF	TGTGCCTCACGTCAGCGGCAGGTTAATTCACCCCTCCACTTT
TRBV19	-	TRBJ2-1	TRBD2	CASSIGLLAGGPDEQFF	TGTGCCAGTAGTATAGGCCTACTAGCGGGAGGGCCTGATGAGCAGTTCTTC
TRBV10-3	-	TRBJ2-7	-	CAISGQVEQYF	TGTGCCATCAGTGGTCAAGTCGAGCAGTACTTC
TRBV6-5	many	TRBJ2-2	-	CASSEGQNTGELFF	TGTGCCAGCAGTGAAGGACAGAACACCGGGGAGCTGTTTTTT
TRBV7-2	-	TRBJ2-7	-	CASSFNRDHTNEQYF	TGTGCCAGCAGCTTCAACCGGGACCATACTAACGAGCAGTACTTC
TRBV7-2	-	TRBJ1-6	-	CASSPRQRSPLHF	TGTGCCAGCAGCCCACGACAGAGGTCACCCCTCCACTTT